The T cell receptor (beta chain) under discussion was sequenced for a study of cytomegalovirus exposure and HLA in healthy donors (dated by TCRdb to about 2017). With regard to the full study: A later analysis indicated that the 95 to 150 validation repertoires were generated on the platform also employed for the 720 or so repertoires of the first cohort. The aim of the study was to test whether cataloging public T cell receptors could identify signatures of past pathogen exposure. In addition to the first cohort of several hundred subjects, a separate validation cohort of approximately 120 different subjects was used. The study combined high-throughput TCR immunosequencing, statistical association of individual TCRs with disease status, and machine learning to predict cytomegalovirus infection status.

A remark on this clone: Its antigen remains undetermined. Within one base of it there is no much larger clone, and no base qualities were kept.

The full study reports these points: Across donors, most TCR sequences were observed very rarely, whereas some public TCRs were present in many individuals. A later analysis lacked HLA typing for the validation cohort, so it scored co-occurrence in that cohort across all 110 or so repertoires. It was suggested by the authors that the approach could potentially be generalized to other disease states and immunological phenotypes. A few of the identified cytomegalovirus-associated TCR beta chains were confirmed in vitro to be specific for cytomegalovirus antigens. Of the cluster scores, roughly 93% were above 0 in a later analysis, which found that TCRs clustered in the first cohort also tended to co-occur in the 120 or so validation repertoires. The classifier was reported to diagnose cytomegalovirus status with high specificity and sensitivity in both the original and validation cohorts. The study gave a list of under 200 TCR beta chains associated with cytomegalovirus.

The donors were included in the validation cohort of 90 to 150 subjects, a group kept apart from the roughly 700-subject first cohort. Libraries were prepared through the immunoSEQ multiplex PCR assay. The authors' pipeline ran thus. A statistical classification framework was built to diagnose cytomegalovirus status from the catalog of TCR beta chain sequences. TCRdb obtained this table from immuneACCESS and retained in-frame rearrangements with V and J assigned. These tables miss some clones; where compared with another copy, unresolved V genes account for less than half of the shortfall, and the remainder is unexplained. That table gives V, J and clone size, and the DNA gave D and trimming. The sample contains approximately 180,000 clones, 86% of them found a single time. About 1.6% of the sample lies in the top ten. The CDR3, from cysteine to phenylalanine, totals 20 residues. The entry retains the CDR3 DNA only, 60 bases that are in frame from base 1. At the junction V is shortened by 6 bases and J by 2 bases; bases outside the gene matches: 14. The germline V gene (reference sequence) gives CDR1 as MNHEY and CDR2 as SMNVEV.

The sequence joins TRBV27 to TRBJ2-6; 12 bases in between match TRBD2. The TCR originated in a woman between 18 and 30 years old in good health and CMV-seronegative. The sample comprised PBMCs. CDR3 protein: CASSPLAGGPVFPGANVLTF. The DNA sequence is as follows: TGTGCCAGCAGCCCCCTAGCGGGGGGGCCCGTTTTTCCTGGGGCCAACGTCCTGACTTTC.